This T cell receptor (beta chain) was documented in a study of blood T cells in healthy people across ages. V was pared by 7 bases and J by 2 bases, with 12 bases between. The CDR3 loop spans 13 amino acids. Germline CDR1 reads MNHEY; CDR2 reads SVGEGT. This clonotype was seen more than once but under ten times. Researchers isolated at least 6.5 million PBMCs per sample. Per individual sample, total RNA of at least 5 micrograms was extracted. Together with a sample-barcoded 5' primer, a J-beta primer mix was included in a second PCR lasting about 6 to 11 cycles. TCRdb ran MiXCR on the 5' RACE reads and lists one entry per CDR3 protein. The table shows roughly 1,500,000 distinct CDR3 sequences, with almost 35% occurring only once.

This TCR came from a woman under 40 in good health. Sequenced input: blood. This rearrangement joins TRBV6-2 or TRBV6-3 to TRBJ2-7, with a tentative D call TRBD1 (6 bases). This CDR3 reads CASTTGTTYEQYF. DNA of the CDR3: TGTGCCAGCACCACGGGGACAACCTACGAGCAGTACTTC.